Each of the 32 T cell receptor beta chains below was sequenced from the same sample in a study of early T cells in non-severe SARS-CoV-2 infection. TCRdb used MiXCR to reprocess the 5' RACE reads, holding one entry per CDR3 protein. The sample has around 50,000 distinct CDR3 sequences, 9.1% seen once. Source material: whole blood. These receptors all stem from an adult who was a healthcare worker with PCR-confirmed SARS-CoV-2 infection or an uninfected control (not recorded which).

Ten or more counts support this clonotype. The chain joins TRBV29-1 to TRBJ2-5; D is tentatively TRBD1 or TRBD2 (6 bases each). This CDR3 has 13 residues. Trimming took 6 bases from V and 6 from J, leaving 17 bases between them. Germline CDR1 reads SQVTM; CDR2 reads ANQGSEA. The DNA for the CDR3 is TGCAGCGTAGCTGGGGGGCAGGGACAGACCCAGTACTTC. This codes for CSVAGGQGQTQYF. Supplemented by reference TRBV29-1 and TRBJ2-5, the full variable domain reads SAVISQKPSRDICQRGTSLTIQCQVDSQVTMMFWYRQQPGQSLTLIATANQGSEATYESGFVIDKFPISRPNLTFSTLTVSNMSPEDSSIYLCSVAGGQGQTQYFGPGTRLLVL.

The chain links TRBV5-1 to TRBJ1-1, with 7 bases that match TRBD1. In germline, CDR1 is SGHRS, CDR2 YFSETQ. The CDR3 has 14 amino acids. The ends lost 5 bases at V and 0 bases at J; junction bases unmatched: 4. This CDR3 reads CASSRDSLNTEAFF. The CDR3 DNA follows: TGCGCCAGCAGTAGGGACAGCTTGAACACTGAAGCTTTCTTT.

J is TRBJ1-1 and V is TRBV5-8, with TRBD1 as a possible D gene (5 bases). Germline CDR1 and CDR2: SGHTS and YDEGEE. The V gene lost 4 bases and the J gene lost 1 base, with 14 bases spanning the gap. The CDR3 runs to 15 residues. This CDR3 reads CASSQFGQANTEAFF. The CDR3 region has the DNA TGTGCCAGCAGCCAATTCGGACAAGCGAACACTGAAGCTTTCTTT.

This clonotype was detected many times. The chain carries TRBV5-8 and TRBJ1-4; TRBD1 aligns across 7 bases. V lost 5 bases, J lost 3 bases, and 7 bases stayed unmatched. This CDR3 is 15 amino acids long. Germline lookup yields CDR1 SGHTS and CDR2 YDEGEE. CDR3 region: CASRTQGQPNEKLFF. DNA of the CDR3: TGTGCCAGCAGAACCCAGGGACAGCCTAATGAAAAACTGTTTTTT.

The V gene is TRBV11-2, the J gene TRBJ2-7; no clear D. With 5 bases removed from V and 2 bases from J, the gap between germline ends came to 7 bases. CDR1 is SGHAT, CDR2 FQNNGV, per germline. This CDR3 has 12 residues. The CDR3 loop reads CASSGDTYEQYF. DNA for the CDR3: TGTGCCAGCAGCGGGGATACCTACGAGCAGTACTTC.

This clonotype was picked up many times. The chain combines TRBV20-1 with TRBJ2-3, with a possible D match to TRBD2 (5 bases). Germline CDR1 is DFQATT and CDR2 is SNEGSKA (reference sequence). The CDR3 totals 15 residues. V was pared by 0 bases and J by 3 bases, with 13 bases between. CDR3 DNA: TGCAGTGCTAGAGATCCCCGGGAACGAACAGATACGCAGTATTTT. This codes for CSARDPRERTDTQYF.

This chain uses TRBV2 with TRBJ1-5, with 7 bases matching TRBD1. The CDR3 has 14 residues. Germline lookup yields CDR1 SNHLY and CDR2 FYNNEI. J lost 5 bases, V lost 6 bases, and 7 bases had no gene match. CDR3 DNA sequence: TGTGCCAGCAGACATAGGGACAGATATCAGCCCCAGCATTTT. It specifies CASRHRDRYQPQHF. The entire variable domain, with the rest obtained from reference TRBV2 and TRBJ1-5, is as follows: EPEVTQTPSHQVTQMGQEVILRCVPISNHLYFYWYRQILGQKVEFLVSFYNNEISEKSEIFDDQFSVERPDGSNFTLKIRSTKLEDSAMYFCASRHRDRYQPQHFGDGTRLSIL.

This clonotype has at least ten counts. V usage is TRBV20-1 and J usage is TRBJ1-1, with D maybe TRBD1 (5 bases). The CDR3 has 13 residues. The germline V and J ends were trimmed by 4 bases and 9 bases, with 18 bases remaining between them. Germline V gene data show CDR1 as DFQATT and CDR2 as SNEGSKA (reference sequence). CDR3 sequence: CSAIPLGQGQAFF. CDR3 bases: TGCAGTGCTATACCCTTAGGTCAGGGACAAGCTTTCTTT.

J is TRBJ2-7 and V is TRBV11-2, with TRBD1 as a possible D gene (5 bases). The V end lost 3 bases, the J end lost 6 bases, and 12 bases lay between the germline ends. This CDR3 comprises 13 residues. Per the germline V gene, CDR1 is SGHAT and CDR2 is FQNNGV. The CDR3 here is CASSLVGHSEQYF. CDR3 sequence (DNA): TGTGCCAGCAGCTTGGTCGGACATAGCGAGCAGTACTTC.

This clonotype was seen a handful of times. The chain carries TRBV18 and TRBJ2-3; D assignment may be TRBD1 or TRBD2 (5 bases each). Trimming stripped 4 bases from V and 2 bases from J, with 10 bases between. The CDR3 extends over 14 amino acids. The germline gives CDR1 KGHSH, CDR2 LQKENI. CDR3 residues: CASSLTGPTDTQYF. CDR3 DNA: TGTGCCAGCTCACTCACGGGGCCCACAGATACGCAGTATTTT.

This clonotype has more than one count but fewer than ten. V usage is TRBV3-1 and J usage is TRBJ2-6; D is uncertain. This CDR3 has 16 amino acids. Germline values: CDR1 LGHDT, CDR2 YNNKEL (reference sequence). The V end was cut by 0 bases, the J end by 2 bases, with 8 bases between. Written as DNA, the CDR3 is TGTGCCAGCAGCCAAGAGCTCTCCCCTGGGGCCAACGTCCTGACTTTC. Amino acid sequence: CASSQELSPGANVLTF.

The genes are TRBV7-3 and TRBJ2-7; TRBD1 matches at 7 bases. The CDR3 is made up of 13 amino acids. In germline, CDR1 is SGHTA, CDR2 FQGTGA. J lost 6 bases, V lost 5 bases, and 7 bases had no gene match. CDR3 sequence: CASSATTGSEQYF. CDR3 bases: TGTGCCAGCAGCGCAACGACAGGGTCCGAGCAGTACTTC.

This clonotype has ten or more counts. This chain links TRBV9 with TRBJ2-7, with TRBD1 as a possible D gene (6 bases). This CDR3 region has 14 residues. Germline V gene data show CDR1 as SGDLS and CDR2 as YYNGEE. The ends were cut back, 0 bases at V and 4 bases at J, with 11 bases in the middle. The CDR3 DNA sequence: TGTGCCAGCAGCGTAGCTACAGGGCAGTACGAGCAGTACTTC. It translates to CASSVATGQYEQYF. The full variable domain, completed using reference TRBV9 and TRBJ2-7, is DSGVTQTPKHLITATGQRVTLRCSPRSGDLSVYWYQQSLDQGLQFLIQYYNGEERAKGNILERFSAQQFPDLHSELNLSSLELGDSALYFCASSVATGQYEQYFGPGTRLTVT.

At least ten counts were recorded for this clonotype. This sequence joins TRBV6-1 and TRBJ1-1; 8 bases map to TRBD1. The J segment lost 3 bases and the V segment lost 7 bases, leaving 7 bases of the junction unmatched. The CDR3 contains 14 residues. Per the germline V gene, CDR1 is MNHNS and CDR2 is SASEGT. CDR3 residues: CASIFGQGDTEAFF. CDR3 DNA sequence: TGTGCCAGCATCTTCGGACAGGGTGACACTGAAGCTTTCTTT.

V gene TRBV5-4 combines with J gene TRBJ1-1; TRBD1 agrees at 11 bases. Germline assignment: CDR1 SGHNT and CDR2 YYREEE (reference sequence). V lost 3 bases and J lost 12; bases outside the gene matches: 7. The CDR3 contains 13 residues. The CDR3 bases are TGTGCCAGCAGCTGGGGACAGGGGGAGGATTCTTTCTTT. This translates into CASSWGQGEDSFF.

This clonotype was counted many times. The chain uses TRBV6-2 or TRBV6-3 and TRBJ1-1; D is unresolved. Looked up from germline, CDR1 is MNHEY and CDR2 is SVGEGT. Trimming took 6 bases from V and 5 from J, leaving 13 bases between them. This CDR3 region has 13 residues. The CDR3 loop reads CASSRMESTEAFF. As DNA, the CDR3 is TGTGCCAGCAGCCGGATGGAGAGTACTGAAGCTTTCTTT.

Ten or more counts support this clonotype. The chain uses TRBV20-1 and TRBJ1-4, with D unresolved. Germline CDR1 DFQATT, CDR2 SNEGSKA (reference sequence). This CDR3 is 12 amino acids long. The V end lost 5 bases, the J end lost 10 bases, and 14 bases lay between the germline ends. The CDR3 nucleotides read TGCAGTGCTCCTTCGGTTGATGGAAAACTGTTTTTT. Its translation: CSAPSVDGKLFF.

This clonotype was counted many times. The chain recombines TRBV20-1 with TRBJ1-1; D is uncertain. The V gene's germline CDR1 is DFQATT and CDR2 SNEGSKA (reference sequence). V was shortened by 5 bases and J by 8 bases, with 24 bases between the two germline ends. CDR3 length: 15 residues. CDR3 nucleotides: TGCAGTGCTTATCGAACCGGGCCTGGTGCGGGGGAAGCTTTCTTT. Its protein is CSAYRTGPGAGEAFF.

In this sample, this clonotype turned up many times. J is TRBJ2-7 and V is TRBV11-2; perhaps TRBD2 as D (6 bases). CDR1 is SGHAT, CDR2 FQNNGV, per germline. V lost 1 base, J lost 5 bases, and 12 bases lay in between. The CDR3 sequence is 14 residues long. CDR3 amino acids: CASSLGTIADEQYF. The CDR3 nucleotides are TGTGCCAGCAGCTTAGGGACTATTGCCGACGAGCAGTACTTC.

This clonotype has only a few counts. The CDR3: CASSLMTGVINEQFF. The CDR3 nucleotides are TGTGCCAGCAGCTTGATGACAGGGGTCATCAATGAGCAGTTCTTC. The rearrangement links TRBV5-5 to TRBJ2-1; 8 nucleotides align to TRBD1. Germline CDR1 reads SGHKS; CDR2 reads YYEKEE (reference sequence). V dropped 1 base and J dropped 6; count of bases not matched to a gene: 6. The CDR3 totals 15 residues.

The chain is built from TRBV19 and TRBJ2-3; 8 positions match TRBD2. CDR1 and CDR2 (germline): LNHDA, SQIVND (reference sequence). The CDR3 extends over 15 amino acids. V lost 5 bases to trimming and J lost 2 bases; unmatched junction nucleotides: 6. CDR3 nucleotides: TGTGCCAGTAGTGGCCTAGCGGGCAACACAGATACGCAGTATTTT. This gives the protein CASSGLAGNTDTQYF.

This clonotype appeared many times. This chain joins TRBV18 and TRBJ2-1; 8 bases match TRBD1. This CDR3 contains 16 residues. V lost 3 bases, J lost 6 bases, and 10 bases stayed unmatched. Germline V gene data show CDR1 as KGHSH and CDR2 as LQKENI. The CDR3 region has the DNA TGTGCCAGCTCACCCGCGCGGACAGGGACTTTCAATGAGCAGTTCTTC. Protein product: CASSPARTGTFNEQFF.

The sample holds many counts of this clonotype. CDR3 DNA: TGTGCCAGTACCAATCCGGGGCAGCCCCAGCATTTT. It encodes CASTNPGQPQHF. This chain connects TRBV19 to TRBJ1-5; D unresolved. V was shortened by 7 bases and J by 7 bases, with 11 bases between the two germline ends. Germline V gene sequence: CDR1 LNHDA, CDR2 SQIVND (reference sequence). The CDR3 is made up of 12 amino acids.

In its sample, this clonotype was seen many times. The V gene is TRBV10-3, the J gene TRBJ2-3; TRBD2 aligns across 10 bases. The germline V gene encodes CDR1 ENHRY and CDR2 SYGVKD. The CDR3 totals 19 residues. V was clipped by 6 bases and J by 2 bases; unmatched bases: 17. The CDR3 sequence is CAIRITSGAAGGDTDTQYF. CDR3 sequence (DNA): TGTGCCATCAGGATCACTAGCGGGGCCGCTGGGGGAGACACAGATACGCAGTATTTT.

This clonotype was seen many times. V is TRBV11-2 and J is TRBJ2-3, with 10 bases matching TRBD2. V shed 4 bases, J shed 5 bases, and the junction held 6 bases outside the gene matches. CDR1 and CDR2 from the germline V gene are SGHAT and FQNNGV. The CDR3 covers 15 residues. The CDR3 reads CASSSLAGDRDTQYF. Here the CDR3 DNA reads TGTGCCAGCAGCTCCCTAGCGGGGGATAGAGATACGCAGTATTTT.

This clonotype was seen many times. V is TRBV24-1 and J is TRBJ2-3; D possibly corresponds to TRBD2 (6 bases). Trimming left V 7 bases short and J 0 bases short, with 13 bases between. The CDR3 extends over 15 amino acids. Germline values: CDR1 KGHDR, CDR2 SFDVKD. CDR3 in amino acids: CATRPSDSSTDTQYF. The CDR3, as DNA: TGTGCCACCAGGCCTAGCGACTCTAGCACAGATACGCAGTATTTT.

This clonotype was counted many times. The rearrangement uses TRBV7-3 and TRBJ2-3, with 13 bases matching TRBD2. Trimming took 5 bases from V and 5 from J; bases not matched to a gene: 7. Germline assignment: CDR1 SGHTA and CDR2 FQGTGA. This CDR3 has 16 residues. The CDR3 nucleotides are TGTGCCAGCAGCCGCGGACTAGCGGGAGAGGGAGATACGCAGTATTTT. Amino acids: CASSRGLAGEGDTQYF.

This clonotype was picked up many times. The chain recombines TRBV13 with TRBJ2-2; D is possibly TRBD1 (6 bases). Per germline, CDR1 PRHDT and CDR2 FYEKMQ (reference sequence). The CDR3 sequence is 13 residues long. V dropped 4 bases and J dropped 6 bases, with 9 bases sitting between them. CDR3 bases: TGTGCCAGCAGCTCTACAGGGCCCGGGGAGCTGTTTTTT. Translated: CASSSTGPGELFF.

This clonotype was recorded many times. V gene TRBV2 combines with J gene TRBJ1-5; 7 nucleotides agree with TRBD1. The CDR3 totals 14 residues. Unmatched junction bases numbered 10, after V lost 10 bases and J lost 4 bases. Germline lookup yields CDR1 SNHLY and CDR2 FYNNEI. The CDR3 here is CATRPGQSNQPQHF. The CDR3 DNA reads as TGTGCCACCCGACCGGGACAGTCGAATCAGCCCCAGCATTTT.

The table lists this clonotype with many counts. The rearrangement links TRBV10-3 to TRBJ2-3; possibly TRBD2 for D (7 bases). The CDR3 extends over 18 amino acids. V lost 6 bases and J 1 base, leaving 23 bases between the germline ends. Looked up from germline, CDR1 is ENHRY and CDR2 is SYGVKD. In DNA, the CDR3 is TGTGCCATCAGGTCGGGGGGCCGAACAACGACGGGCACAGATACGCAGTATTTT. This encodes CAIRSGGRTTTGTDTQYF.

This clonotype was detected ten times or more. This chain links TRBV2 with TRBJ2-4; D might be TRBD1 (5 bases). The CDR3 sequence is 16 residues long. Germline assignment: CDR1 SNHLY and CDR2 FYNNEI. Trimming took 5 bases from V and 0 from J, leaving 14 bases between them. CDR3 protein: CASSLTDSLAKNIQYF. The CDR3 DNA sequence: TGTGCCAGCAGTCTGACAGATTCCTTAGCCAAAAACATTCAGTACTTC.

This clonotype was observed at least ten times. The rearrangement links TRBV6-2 or TRBV6-3 to TRBJ1-1; D gene unclear. The CDR3 length is 15 residues. Trimming cost V 5 bases and J 4 bases, with 17 bases left between them. The germline CDR1 and CDR2 sequences are MNHEY and SVGEGT. CDR3 residues: CASSPNWVWGTEAFF. The CDR3 DNA reads as TGTGCCAGCAGTCCGAACTGGGTTTGGGGCACTGAAGCTTTCTTT.